One and the same sample provided the 9 T cell receptor beta chains below, sequenced in a study of shared clonotypes between healthy human individuals. Clones were read by immunoSEQ multiplex PCR, and TCRdb kept only the in-frame ones, dropping some. The sample shows about 2 million clones, about 95% of them seen only once. The naive CD8 subset, CD45RO-negative cells positively selected for CCR7, excluded terminally differentiated effector memory CD45RA+ cells. The sequencing input was naive CD8+ T cells sorted from blood. The receptors here all came from a man aged 18-30 years in good health.

V usage is TRBV14 and J usage is TRBJ2-7; TRBD1 aligns across 10 bases. Per the germline V gene, CDR1 is SGHDN and CDR2 is FVKESK. J gave up 2 bases and V 4 bases, and 5 bases lay outside the gene matches. The length of the CDR3 is 15 residues. The CDR3, as DNA: TGTGCCAGCAGCCTCGGGACAGGGGAGGCCTACGAGCAGTACTTC. It translates to CASSLGTGEAYEQYF.

Turning to this clone: This sample also contains other DNA sequences that code for the same CDR3. The V and J genes are TRBV4-3 and TRBJ2-1, with 10 bases identical to TRBD2. This CDR3 has 17 amino acids. The J segment lost 1 base and the V segment lost 0 bases, leaving 3 bases of the junction unmatched. The germline CDR1 and CDR2 sequences are LGHNA and YSLEER. The CDR3 loop is CASSQEPSGSSYNEQFF. CDR3 DNA sequence: TGCGCCAGCAGCCAAGAACCTAGCGGGAGTTCCTACAATGAGCAGTTCTTC.

The chain carries TRBV18 and TRBJ2-7; unclear D gene. The germline V and J ends were trimmed by 6 bases and 2 bases, with 11 bases remaining between them. There are 13 residues in the CDR3. Per the germline V gene, CDR1 is KGHSH and CDR2 is LQKENI. The CDR3 loop is CASSLIQAYEQYF. For the CDR3, the DNA is TGTGCCAGCTCCCTAATTCAGGCCTACGAGCAGTACTTC.

The CDR3 nucleotides read TGTGCCAGCAGCTTAGATCGGGGTCCCACTGAAGCTTTCTTT. It translates to CASSLDRGPTEAFF. This rearrangement joins TRBV7-8 to TRBJ1-1; no clear D. V dropped 1 base and J dropped 4 bases, with 10 bases sitting between them. CDR3 length: 14 residues. Germline CDR1 is SGHVS and CDR2 is FQNEAQ.

V usage is TRBV2 and J usage is TRBJ2-1, with TRBD2 identical over 12 bases. Trimming at V came to 6 bases and at J to 7 bases, leaving 10 bases not matched to a gene. CDR1 is SNHLY and CDR2 is FYNNEI in the germline V gene. The CDR3 covers 16 residues. Here the CDR3 reads CASRRSTSGGFNEQFF. The CDR3 DNA is TGTGCCAGCAGACGGTCAACTAGCGGGGGGTTTAATGAGCAGTTCTTC.

The rearrangement links TRBV9 to TRBJ2-3, with TRBD2 matching 11 bases. The J segment lost 3 bases and the V segment lost 4 bases, leaving 10 bases of the junction unmatched. There are 17 residues in the CDR3. The germline V gene has CDR1 SGDLS and CDR2 YYNGEE. The CDR3 loop is CASSPEIAGGTTDTQYF. For the CDR3, the DNA is TGTGCCAGCAGCCCGGAAATAGCGGGAGGGACAACAGATACGCAGTATTTT.

This clone has a single count. The CDR3 protein is CASSQAVGQLLITGELFF. Here the CDR3 DNA reads TGCGCCAGCAGCCAAGCCGTGGGACAGTTACTAATCACCGGGGAGCTGTTTTTT. The chain employs TRBV4-3 and TRBJ2-2, with 7 positions matching TRBD1. CDR3 size: 18 residues. The J segment lost 4 bases and the V segment lost 1 base, leaving 12 bases of the junction unmatched. Per germline, CDR1 LGHNA and CDR2 YSLEER.

The chain is built from TRBV27 and TRBJ1-2; D unresolved. Germline V gene sequence: CDR1 MNHEY, CDR2 SMNVEV (reference sequence). The CDR3 spans 14 residues. V was pared by 4 bases and J by 5 bases, with 14 bases between. CDR3 region: CASSYASSLYGYTF. The CDR3 DNA reads TGTGCCAGCAGTTATGCTTCCTCTTTATATGGCTACACCTTC.

V and J are TRBV5-1 and TRBJ2-1, with D tentatively TRBD2 (5 bases). With 1 base removed from V and 0 bases from J, the gap between germline ends came to 11 bases. The CDR3 is 16 amino acids. Germline V gene sequence: CDR1 SGHRS, CDR2 YFSETQ. As DNA, the CDR3 is TGCGCCAGCAGCTTGATCGCGGGCAGCTCCTACAATGAGCAGTTCTTC. Translation gives CASSLIAGSSYNEQFF.